This entry lists 25 T cell receptor beta chains sequenced from one sample in a study of blood T cell repertoires in COVID-19. Profiled with immunoSEQ multiplex PCR; TCRdb holds only in-frame clones, not every one. The data show some 250,000 clones, approximately 86% seen once. Source material: peripheral blood. These receptors were obtained from a woman aged 25-40 years who had recovered from COVID-19.

This sequence joins TRBV4-1 and TRBJ1-1, with no clear D. The CDR3 totals 14 residues. Between the trimmed V and J ends, which lost 0 bases and 1 base, there was a span of 6 bases. The germline gives CDR1 MGHRA, CDR2 YSYEKL. DNA of the CDR3: TGCGCCAGCAGCCAAGAAGTAGAGAACACTGAAGCTTTCTTT. It codes for CASSQEVENTEAFF.

A single count supports this clone. The chain combines TRBV6-5 with TRBJ2-6; D not resolved. Germline CDR1 reads MNHEY; CDR2 reads SVGAGI. V dropped 2 bases and J dropped 0 bases, with 8 bases sitting between them. This CDR3 contains 16 residues. CDR3 nucleotide sequence: TGTGCCAGCAGTTACCTTGGGCCCTCTGGGGCCAACGTCCTGACTTTC. The encoded protein is CASSYLGPSGANVLTF.

The rearrangement uses TRBV27 and TRBJ1-2; 8 bases line up with TRBD1. CDR1 is MNHEY, CDR2 SMNVEV, per germline (reference sequence). V was pared by 6 bases and J by 0 bases, with 3 bases of the junction left unmatched. This CDR3 has 14 residues. The CDR3 sequence: CASRHRGANYGYTF. DNA for the CDR3: TGTGCCAGCAGGCACAGGGGGGCTAACTATGGCTACACCTTC.

There are a few counts of this clone. The V gene is TRBV14, the J gene TRBJ2-2; D unclear. Germline lookup yields CDR1 SGHDN and CDR2 FVKESK. The CDR3 length is 15 residues. Trimming stripped 1 base from V and 5 bases from J, with 11 bases between. CDR3 nucleotides: TGTGCCAGCAGCCAAGGACGCAGAGGAACCGGGGAGCTGTTTTTT. This gives the protein CASSQGRRGTGELFF.

This rearrangement joins TRBV6-5 to TRBJ1-1; maybe TRBD1 (6 bases). The length of the CDR3 is 14 residues. Germline V CDR1 and CDR2: MNHEY, SVGAGI. The V end lost 0 bases, the J end lost 4 bases, and 9 bases lay between the germline ends. CDR3 sequence (DNA): TGTGCCAGCAGTTACTCGAGGGGGGGCACTGAAGCTTTCTTT. It yields the protein CASSYSRGGTEAFF.

The rearrangement joins TRBV9 to TRBJ2-3; D is possibly TRBD2 (7 bases). Trimming removed 5 bases at V and 1 base at J, with 14 bases between. This CDR3 spans 15 amino acids. Germline CDR1 is SGDLS and CDR2 is YYNGEE. The CDR3 DNA sequence: TGTGCCAGCAGGCCCGGGGGGCTACGCACAGATACGCAGTATTTT. As protein: CASRPGGLRTDTQYF.

This clone was seen a few times. This chain uses TRBV5-4 with TRBJ2-5; TRBD1 might be the D (5 bases). The CDR3 is made up of 15 amino acids. The germline gives CDR1 SGHNT, CDR2 YYREEE (reference sequence). Trimming shortened V by 1 base and J by 4 bases, and 14 bases separated the two germline ends. CDR3 sequence: CASSLRSRGGETQYF. The CDR3 DNA reads TGTGCCAGCAGCTTGCGGTCTAGGGGTGGAGAGACCCAGTACTTC.

This chain joins TRBV7-2 and TRBJ2-3; D gene unclear. This CDR3 region has 14 residues. The germline CDR1 and CDR2 sequences are SGHTA and FQGNSA. The V and J ends lost 3 bases and 2 bases respectively, with 9 bases between them. CDR3 sequence: CASSFPAITDTQYF. The CDR3 DNA is TGTGCCAGCAGCTTCCCAGCGATCACAGATACGCAGTATTTT.

This clone came up once. The chain combines TRBV5-1 with TRBJ2-3, with D possibly being TRBD1 (6 bases). Germline-derived CDR1 and CDR2 are SGHRS and YFSETQ. V was cut by 1 base and J by 8 bases, with 20 bases left in between. The CDR3 has 16 residues. CDR3 sequence reads: CASSLSMDSLSITQYF. CDR3 nucleotides: TGCGCCAGCAGCTTGTCGATGGACAGTCTATCCATTACGCAGTATTTT.

The chain carries TRBV5-6 and TRBJ1-2, with TRBD1 as a possible D gene (5 bases). Per the germline V gene, CDR1 is SGHDT and CDR2 is YYEEEE. Deletions cut 1 base from V and 5 bases from J, with 6 bases between. This CDR3 has 12 residues. CDR3 sequence reads: CASSLKGYGYTF. The CDR3 nucleotides are TGTGCCAGCAGCTTGAAGGGGTATGGCTACACCTTC.

This clone appeared a few times. The chain recombines TRBV7-2 with TRBJ2-2; 8 nucleotides line up with TRBD2. V trimming: 3 bases; J trimming: 3 bases; junction bases outside the gene matches: 3. Germline V gives CDR1 SGHTA, CDR2 FQGNSA. The CDR3 covers 15 residues. This chain's CDR3 is CASSLTSAYTGELFF. The CDR3, as DNA: TGTGCCAGCAGCTTGACTAGCGCGTACACCGGGGAGCTGTTTTTT.

This clone showed up just once. The chain joins TRBV19 to TRBJ1-2, with 7 bases that match TRBD1. From germline, CDR1 is LNHDA and CDR2 SQIVND (reference sequence). The length of the CDR3 is 13 residues. The V segment lost 8 bases and the J segment 8 bases; nucleotides outside the gene matches: 11. The CDR3 here is CASGTVASGGYTF. CDR3 DNA sequence: TGTGCCAGTGGGACAGTCGCCTCGGGGGGCTACACCTTC.

The gene calls are TRBV6-5 and TRBJ2-7, with TRBD1 matching over 9 bases. V shed 10 bases, J shed 3 bases, and the junction held 10 bases outside the gene matches. The CDR3 is 14 residues long. Germline V lookup: CDR1 MNHEY, CDR2 SVGAGI. CDR3 sequence reads: CATPGDRGYYEQYF. The CDR3, as DNA: TGTGCCACTCCGGGTGACAGGGGGTACTACGAGCAGTACTTC.

J is TRBJ1-4 and V is TRBV4-1; D perhaps matches TRBD1 (5 bases). The germline CDR1 and CDR2 sequences are MGHRA and YSYEKL. Between the trimmed V and J ends, which lost 1 base and 2 bases, there was a span of 8 bases. The CDR3 sequence is 15 residues long. The CDR3 DNA is TGCGCCAGCAGCCAAGTCAAGGGGACTAATGAAAAACTGTTTTTT. This gives the protein CASSQVKGTNEKLFF.

In its sample, this clone was seen a few times. The V call is TRBV5-4, the J call TRBJ2-3, with D perhaps TRBD2 (7 bases). Trimming shortened V by 6 bases and J by 2 bases, and 16 bases separated the two germline ends. The CDR3 consists of 15 residues. Germline CDR1 and CDR2: SGHNT and YYREEE (reference sequence). This chain's CDR3 is CASTRGAGNTDTQYF. Written as DNA, the CDR3 is TGTGCCAGCACCCGGGGGGCAGGGAACACAGATACGCAGTATTTT.

V is TRBV5-4 and J is TRBJ2-1; D unresolved. The V gene's germline CDR1 is SGHNT and CDR2 YYREEE (reference sequence). The CDR3 contains 15 residues. V lost 2 bases and J 0 bases, leaving 9 bases between the germline ends. The CDR3 DNA sequence: TGTGCCAGCAGCTTTGGGTCTAGCTCCTACAATGAGCAGTTCTTC. It translates to CASSFGSSSYNEQFF.

This chain joins TRBV5-6 and TRBJ1-1; D gene uncertain. Germline lookup yields CDR1 SGHDT and CDR2 YYEEEE. Between the trimmed V and J ends, which lost 0 bases and 8 bases, there was a span of 8 bases. This CDR3 comprises 12 residues. CDR3 coding DNA: TGTGCCAGCAGCTTGGGTAATTCCGAAGCTTTCTTT. Protein product: CASSLGNSEAFF.

The chain links TRBV7-9 to TRBJ1-2; D unclear. Trimming took 3 bases from V and 0 from J, leaving 8 bases between them. CDR3 length equals 14 residues. Germline V CDR1 and CDR2: SEHNR, FQNEAQ (reference sequence). The CDR3 loop is CASSLGAANYGYTF. The CDR3 nucleotides read TGTGCCAGCAGCTTGGGCGCAGCTAACTATGGCTACACCTTC.

The J gene is TRBJ2-7, the V gene TRBV18; 8 bases are a match to TRBD1. The V segment lost 3 bases and the J segment 6 bases; nucleotides outside the gene matches: 16. Germline CDR1 KGHSH, CDR2 LQKENI. This CDR3 has 17 amino acids. The CDR3 spells CASSPPTRGRGHGEQYF. The CDR3 nucleotides are TGTGCCAGCTCACCCCCCACCAGGGGCAGGGGGCATGGCGAGCAGTACTTC.

The gene calls are TRBV7-3 and TRBJ2-3, with 7 bases matching TRBD2. Per the germline V gene, CDR1 is SGHTA and CDR2 is FQGTGA. This CDR3 is built from 17 residues. J gave up 5 bases and V 1 base, and 12 bases lay outside the gene matches. CDR3 amino acids: CASSLSDLGGGGDTQYF. Written as DNA, the CDR3 is TGTGCCAGCAGCTTAAGCGACCTTGGCGGGGGAGGAGATACGCAGTATTTT.

The chain is built from TRBV29-1 and TRBJ2-7; possible D gene TRBD2, 6 bases. The CDR3 consists of 12 residues. Trimming stripped 2 bases from V and 6 bases from J, with 11 bases between. Germline V gives CDR1 SQVTM, CDR2 ANQGSEA. CDR3 nucleotides: TGCAGCGTTGAATGGGGGGTAAGCGAGCAGTACTTC. The encoded protein is CSVEWGVSEQYF.

The CDR3 DNA reads TGTGCCAGCAGCGTTCCAGGGAGCACAGATACGCAGTATTTT. Translating it yields CASSVPGSTDTQYF. The V call is TRBV9, the J call TRBJ2-3; D is possibly TRBD1 (5 bases). The CDR3 extends over 14 amino acids. V was clipped by 2 bases and J by 0 bases, with 7 bases between them. The germline CDR1 and CDR2 sequences are SGDLS and YYNGEE.

This rearrangement joins TRBV9 to TRBJ1-6, with a tentative D call TRBD1 (6 bases). Germline CDR1 reads SGDLS; CDR2 reads YYNGEE. The CDR3 sequence is 15 residues long. Trimming removed 4 bases from V and 13 bases from J, with 21 bases in between. The CDR3: CASSSQDRIGSPLHF. The CDR3 DNA is TGTGCCAGCAGCTCTCAGGACAGAATCGGCTCCCCCCTCCACTTT.

Turning to this clone: The same CDR3 is also encoded by other DNA sequences in this sample. The CDR3 sequence is CASSLEGATNEKLFF. In nucleotides, the CDR3 is TGCGCCAGCAGCCTTGAGGGGGCCACTAATGAAAAACTGTTTTTT. This rearrangement joins TRBV5-1 to TRBJ1-4, with 7 nucleotides matching TRBD1. The germline V gene encodes CDR1 SGHRS and CDR2 YFSETQ. The CDR3 consists of 15 residues. Unmatched junction bases numbered 5, after V lost 4 bases and J lost 2 bases.

The rearrangement links TRBV15 to TRBJ1-5, with 7 bases aligning to TRBD1. This CDR3 region has 15 residues. Unmatched junction bases numbered 4, after V lost 0 bases and J lost 5 bases. Germline CDR1 LNHNV, CDR2 YYDKDF (reference sequence). The CDR3: CATSRERTGYQPQHF. CDR3 nucleotide sequence: TGTGCCACCAGCAGAGAGCGGACAGGTTATCAGCCCCAGCATTTT.